This TCR beta chain was identified in a study of blood T cells in healthy people across ages (dated by TCRdb to between 2014 and 2017). About the investigation overall: In model experiments, roughly one uniquely barcoded TCR beta cDNA molecule per two T cells was captured by template switching. The study measured age-related changes in TCR beta repertoire diversity using deep sequencing normalized with unique cDNA molecular identifiers. The study analyzed two additional independent replicas of 1 million unique cDNA reads from the same blood draw for two donors, one aged 18 to 29 and one aged 80 or older. The donors were divided into four age groups: young (average around 17 years), middle-aged (about 40), aged (approximately 64) and long-lived (approximately 74). To avoid experimental bias, donors of different ages were randomly spread across the sequencing lanes. What the work shows at the level of the full study, not this receptor alone: The CMV infection status of donors was not known, potentially confounding age-related changes in expanded clonotypes. Because profiling used bulk unsorted PBMCs, naive and antigen-experienced compartments could not be compared conclusively. Estimates of total diversity based on one million sequenced T cells were regarded as lower bounds and as underestimates. As age increased, observed TCR beta diversity per million T cells dropped in a roughly linear way, and a significant reduction was already evident by age around 41. There was a strong correlation between observed TCR beta diversity and the percentage of naive T cells measured by flow cytometry. Compared with the aged group, the long-lived group had more naive CD4+ T cells, fewer expanded clones and increased TCR diversity, a pattern suggesting age selection.

The donors were 40 or so Caucasian individuals from Russia, aged roughly 6 to 100 years, who were systemically healthy. Ten milliliters of peripheral blood were drawn from each donor into EDTA-treated Vacutainer tubes. Ficoll-Paque density-gradient centrifugation was used to isolate PBMCs, with at least 6.5 million obtained per sample. Trizol reagent was used to extract total RNA from PBMCs, with at least 5.5 micrograms per sample. For every donor, an aliquot of PBMCs went through flow cytometry to measure the percentages of naive CD45RAhigh/CD27high T cells. To note about this clonotype: The antigen it binds to is not known. Base qualities are missing; no much larger clone stands one base away.

Receptor amplification or capture employed 5' RACE. The reads were generated on an Illumina HiSeq 2500. The second PCR ran for roughly 7 to 12 cycles and used a J-beta primer mix along with a sample-barcoded 5' primer. Each TCR beta cDNA molecule received a unique molecular identifier from a template-switch 5' adaptor carrying 12 random nucleotides. Each sample yielded at least 2.5 million CDR3-containing paired-end reads. First-strand cDNA was synthesized from all RNA with the Mint cDNA synthesis kit, primed by a TRBC-specific oligonucleotide. After uracil-DNA glycosylase treatment, a first 18-cycle PCR used universal primers M1SS and BC2_uni_R on all cDNA. In the authors' own workflow: Normalization of each sample was performed by random selection of 1 million high-quality reads, each carrying a distinct molecular identifier. Reads sharing molecular identifiers were discarded rather than binned into consensus sequences. MiTCR, with a Q25 quality threshold and the strictest error-elimination algorithm, was used for CDR3 identification, clonotype clustering and error correction. A nonparametric unseen species model using Euler transformation provided a lower-bound estimate of total TCR beta diversity. In-frame beta chains were kept once TCRdb had trimmed the public reads at Q25 with fastp and called clones with MiXCR. Duplicate CDR3 protein sequences are folded into a single record with the most common DNA and genes. The authors' filters were not applied to this entry. A total of around 620,000 distinct CDR3 sequences appear in this sample, 27% of them only once. The top ten clones comprise roughly 20% of the sample.

The CDR3, from cysteine to phenylalanine, totals 19 residues. Only the CDR3 DNA stays, 57 bases, in frame from base 1. CDR1 SGDLS and CDR2 YYNGEE were looked up in the germline V gene. Relative to germline, V is missing 0 bases and J is missing 2 bases, with 11 bases of the junction outside any gene match. The source of this sequence is a woman in her 70s in good health. Sample: blood. The chain couples TRBV9 to TRBJ2-1; TRBD2 lines up with 10 middle nucleotides. The DNA is TGTGCCAGCAGCGTAGCCCTCAGCGGGGGGGCCTTCCCCTACAATGAGCAGTTCTTC. It specifies CASSVALSGGAFPYNEQFF.